Presented here are 18 T cell receptor beta chains from one specimen sequenced in a study of breast tumors, draining lymph nodes, adjacent tissues. TCRdb itself ran the multiplex PCR reads through MiXCR, one entry per CDR3 protein. Of about 20,000 distinct CDR3 sequences listed, roughly 30% are singletons. Source material: breast tumor tissue. The origin of the receptors is a female donor with breast cancer. Some clones in this sample may be carry-over from other donors' samples.

This clonotype has a count of ten or more. The chain carries TRBV28 and TRBJ2-7, with a weak D call TRBD1 (6 bases). The V and J ends lost 9 bases and 0 bases respectively, with 18 bases between them. This CDR3 region has 15 residues. CDR1 is MDHEN, CDR2 SYDVKM, per germline. The CDR3 sequence is CARPFTGTSSYEQYF. The CDR3 region has the DNA TGTGCCAGACCCTTTACCGGGACAAGCTCCTACGAGCAGTACTTC. Supplemented by reference TRBV28 and TRBJ2-7, the full variable domain reads DVKVTQSSRYLVKRTGEKVFLECVQDMDHENMFWYRQDPGLGLRLIYFSYDVKMKEKGDIPEGYSVSREKKERFSLILESASTNQTSMYLCARPFTGTSSYEQYFGPGTRLTVT.

This clonotype was seen many times. The rearrangement joins TRBV4-1 to TRBJ1-2; D remains unclear. Per germline, CDR1 MGHRA and CDR2 YSYEKL. V dropped 0 bases and J dropped 3 bases, with 17 bases sitting between them. The CDR3 consists of 17 residues. CDR3 protein: CASSQEGRENGDYGYTF. In DNA form, the CDR3 reads TGCGCCAGCAGCCAAGAGGGCAGAGAGAACGGGGACTATGGCTACACCTTC.

This clonotype was detected ten times or more. J is TRBJ2-7 and V is TRBV12-3 or TRBV12-4; D is perhaps TRBD2 (5 bases). The germline V and J ends were trimmed by 1 base and 3 bases, with 10 bases remaining between them. CDR3 length: 14 amino acids. The chain's CDR3 is CASSLGGRIYEQYF. CDR3 sequence (DNA): TGTGCCAGCAGTTTAGGAGGGCGTATCTACGAGCAGTACTTC.

This CDR3 reads CASSLLPYRINTEAFF. The CDR3 region has the DNA TGTGCCAGCAGCTTGTTACCATACAGGATCAACACTGAAGCTTTCTTT. The chain uses TRBV5-6 and TRBJ1-1; possibly TRBD1 for D (5 bases). Germline lookup yields CDR1 SGHDT and CDR2 YYEEEE. CDR3 length: 16 residues. The V gene lost 1 base and the J gene lost 2 bases, with 15 bases spanning the gap.

This clonotype appeared many times. The chain carries TRBV12-3 or TRBV12-4 and TRBJ1-5; D uncertain. Trimming removed 4 bases at V and 5 bases at J, with 9 bases between. The CDR3 spans 13 residues. The CDR3 here is CASSYGSYQPQHF. The CDR3 bases are TGTGCCAGCAGTTATGGCAGCTATCAGCCCCAGCATTTT.

The CDR3 sequence: CASRVQREGYEQYF. The CDR3 DNA reads as TGTGCCAGCAGGGTCCAGCGGGAGGGCTACGAGCAGTACTTC. The chain uses TRBV2 and TRBJ2-7; 10 nucleotides line up with TRBD2. The CDR3 runs 14 residues. Per germline, CDR1 SNHLY and CDR2 FYNNEI. The V and J ends lost 6 bases and 3 bases, in that order; junction bases with no gene match: 5.

In this sample, this clonotype turned up many times. The genes are TRBV4-1 and TRBJ2-1; D remains ambiguous. CDR1 is MGHRA, CDR2 YSYEKL, per germline. Trimming removed 4 bases from V and 0 bases from J, with 13 bases in between. The CDR3 loop spans 16 amino acids. The CDR3 here is CASSPISKSSYNEQFF. Here the CDR3 DNA reads TGCGCCAGCAGCCCAATCAGCAAAAGCTCCTACAATGAGCAGTTCTTC.

This chain joins TRBV5-6 and TRBJ2-1; no reliable D call. The germline CDR1 and CDR2 sequences are SGHDT and YYEEEE. The CDR3 spans 11 residues. V lost 0 bases, J lost 10 bases, and 5 bases lay in between. The CDR3 loop is CASSLGPEQFF. The CDR3 DNA is TGTGCCAGCAGCTTGGGACCAGAGCAGTTCTTC.

By share of the sample, this clonotype is medium-sized. This chain joins TRBV20-1 and TRBJ2-7; TRBD2 matches 7 bases. V gave up 1 base and J gave up 3 bases; unmatched junction bases: 3. There are 13 residues in the CDR3. CDR1 and CDR2 from the germline V gene are DFQATT and SNEGSKA (reference sequence). CDR3 in amino acids: CSARGEGGYEQYF. Written as DNA, the CDR3 is TGCAGTGCTAGAGGGGAGGGAGGCTACGAGCAGTACTTC.

To note about this clonotype: A much bigger clone sits one base away, suggesting this may be a read error. The chain is built from TRBV30 and TRBJ2-1; TRBD2 matches 7 bases. The CDR3 has 15 amino acids. Germline values: CDR1 GTSNPN, CDR2 SVGIG (reference sequence). J lost 0 bases, V lost 0 bases, and 2 bases had no gene match. This CDR3 reads CAWSVRGGSYNEQFF. DNA of the CDR3: TGTGCCTGGAGTGTACGCGGGGGCTCCTACAATGAGCAGTTCTTC.

This clonotype was counted ten times or more. J is TRBJ2-3 and V is TRBV7-2; a weak D match, TRBD2 (6 bases). The CDR3 runs to 16 residues. Germline CDR1 SGHTA, CDR2 FQGNSA. V lost 4 bases to trimming and J lost 4 bases, with 18 bases between them. The CDR3 loop is CASSSSPGLGADTQYF. DNA of the CDR3: TGTGCCAGCAGCTCCAGCCCGGGACTCGGCGCAGATACGCAGTATTTT.

V gene TRBV20-1 combines with J gene TRBJ2-7, with unresolved D. V was cut by 0 bases and J by 3 bases, with 12 bases left in between. The CDR3 spans 14 residues. Per the germline V gene, CDR1 is DFQATT and CDR2 is SNEGSKA (reference sequence). This chain's CDR3 is CSARDLRNSYEQYF. The CDR3 region has the DNA TGCAGTGCTAGAGATTTGCGAAATAGCTACGAGCAGTACTTC.

This clonotype was picked up many times. The chain links TRBV3-1 to TRBJ1-2, with D tentatively TRBD1 (5 bases). CDR3 length: 13 residues. CDR1 and CDR2 (germline): LGHDT, YNNKEL (reference sequence). Trimming stripped 1 base from V and 5 bases from J, with 8 bases between. CDR3 in amino acids: CASSQGGGYGYTF. The CDR3 coding sequence is TGTGCCAGCAGCCAAGGGGGGGGGTATGGCTACACCTTC.

By share of the sample, this clonotype is large. The V gene is TRBV12-3 or TRBV12-4, the J gene TRBJ1-6; perhaps TRBD1 as D (6 bases). V gave up 5 bases and J gave up 6 bases, with 11 bases separating them. This CDR3 is built from 14 residues. The CDR3 is CASSLDSVNSPLHF. CDR3 sequence (DNA): TGTGCCAGCAGTCTGGACAGCGTTAATTCACCCCTCCACTTT.

Details on this clonotype: This clone may be a read error of a much larger clone one base away. This is likely a read error, given that the CDR3 carries no conserved phenylalanine or tryptophan at its end. The J gene is TRBJ2-6, the V gene TRBV19, with D unclear. Germline V CDR1 and CDR2: LNHDA, SQIVND (reference sequence). Trimming took off 3 bases at V and 2 bases at J, with 8 bases between the two ends. The CDR3 runs 15 residues. CDR3 loop: CASSMGNPGANVLTL. The CDR3 nucleotides are TGTGCCAGTAGTATGGGGAATCCTGGGGCCAACGTCCTGACTCTC.

CDR3 sequence: CSVGMTCGSPNEQFF. Here the CDR3 DNA reads TGCAGCGTTGGGATGACTTGTGGGAGCCCCAATGAGCAGTTCTTC. The chain carries TRBV29-1 and TRBJ2-1, with D tentatively TRBD2 (5 bases). Germline loops: CDR1 SQVTM, CDR2 ANQGSEA. Trimming cost V 4 bases and J 6 bases, with 19 bases left between them. The CDR3 loop spans 15 amino acids.

In this sample, this clonotype is medium-sized. V and J are TRBV20-1 and TRBJ2-7; the D gene is possibly TRBD2 (6 bases). The CDR3 is made up of 15 amino acids. The germline CDR1 and CDR2 sequences are DFQATT and SNEGSKA (reference sequence). V dropped 3 bases and J dropped 0 bases, with 15 bases sitting between them. The CDR3 loop reads CSASDSSGASYEQYF. CDR3 nucleotide sequence: TGCAGTGCTAGCGATAGTAGCGGAGCCTCCTACGAGCAGTACTTC.

This clonotype was recorded many times. The V gene is TRBV20-1, the J gene TRBJ2-2; TRBD2 matches at 7 bases. V trimming: 0 bases; J trimming: 3 bases; junction bases outside the gene matches: 7. CDR3 length: 16 amino acids. Germline V lookup: CDR1 DFQATT, CDR2 SNEGSKA (reference sequence). The CDR3 region is CSARELVGGDTGELFF. The CDR3 region has the DNA TGCAGTGCTAGAGAATTAGTGGGGGGGGACACCGGGGAGCTGTTTTTT.